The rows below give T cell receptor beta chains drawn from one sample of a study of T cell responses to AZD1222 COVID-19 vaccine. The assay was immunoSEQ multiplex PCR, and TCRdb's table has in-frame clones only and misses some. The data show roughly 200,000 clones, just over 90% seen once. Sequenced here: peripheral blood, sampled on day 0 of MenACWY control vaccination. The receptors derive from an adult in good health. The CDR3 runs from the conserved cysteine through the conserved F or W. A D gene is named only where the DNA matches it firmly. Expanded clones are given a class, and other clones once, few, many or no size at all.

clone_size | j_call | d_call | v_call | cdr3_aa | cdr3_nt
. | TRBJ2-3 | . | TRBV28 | CATAKGTRTDTQYF | TGTGCCACCGCGAAAGGGACACGCACAGATACGCAGTATTTT
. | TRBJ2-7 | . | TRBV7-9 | CASSLARLNSYEQYF | TGTGCCAGCAGCTTAGCTAGACTGAACTCCTACGAGCAGTACTTC
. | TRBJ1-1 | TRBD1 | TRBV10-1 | CASSPQTGGSGTEAFF | TGCGCCAGCAGTCCCCAGACAGGGGGCTCGGGCACTGAAGCTTTCTTT
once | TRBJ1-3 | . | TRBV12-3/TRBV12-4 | CASSSAASDTIYF | TGTGCCAGCAGTTCCGCAGCCTCCGACACCATATATTTT
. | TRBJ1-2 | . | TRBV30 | CAWSKGGPGYTF | TGTGCCTGGAGTAAAGGAGGGCCTGGCTACACCTTC
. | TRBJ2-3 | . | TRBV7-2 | CASSLIRGSTDTQYF | TGTGCCAGCAGCTTAATCCGGGGGAGCACAGATACGCAGTATTTT
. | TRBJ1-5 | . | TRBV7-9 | CASSSAGPQHF | TGTGCCAGCAGCTCCGCGGGGCCCCAGCATTTT
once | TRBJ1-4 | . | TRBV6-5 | CASSLGQSTNEKLFF | TGTGCCAGCAGTTTAGGACAGTCAACTAATGAAAAACTGTTTTTT
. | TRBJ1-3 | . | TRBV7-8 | CASSLAYENTIYF | TGTGCCAGCAGCTTAGCTTACGAGAACACCATATATTTT
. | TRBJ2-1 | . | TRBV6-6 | CASSYSRGANNEQFF | TGTGCCAGCAGTTACTCACGCGGGGCTAACAATGAGCAGTTCTTC
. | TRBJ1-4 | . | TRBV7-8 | CASSLARVPTNEKLFF | TGTGCCAGCAGCTTAGCCCGGGTTCCAACTAATGAAAAACTGTTTTTT
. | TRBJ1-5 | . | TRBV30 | CAWSDWGGQPQHF | TGTGCCTGGAGTGATTGGGGGGGGCAGCCCCAGCATTTT
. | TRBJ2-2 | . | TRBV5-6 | CASSLDDLLGTGELFF | TGTGCCAGCAGCTTGGATGACCTGTTGGGGACCGGGGAGCTGTTTTTT
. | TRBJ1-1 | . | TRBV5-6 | CASRRGFGTEAFF | TGTGCCAGCAGGCGGGGGTTCGGTACTGAAGCTTTCTTT
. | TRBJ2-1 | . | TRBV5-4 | CASSLGGRISYNEQFF | TGTGCCAGCAGCTTGGGGGGACGGATCTCCTACAATGAGCAGTTCTTC
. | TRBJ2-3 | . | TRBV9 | CASSVGVNTDTQYF | TGTGCCAGCAGCGTTGGCGTTAACACAGATACGCAGTATTTT
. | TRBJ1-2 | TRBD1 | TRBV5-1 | CASSKQTGEGYTF | TGCGCCAGCAGCAAACAGACAGGGGAAGGCTACACCTTC
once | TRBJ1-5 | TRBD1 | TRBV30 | CAWSGGQGPNQPQHF | TGTGCCTGGAGTGGGGGACAGGGTCCTAATCAGCCCCAGCATTTT
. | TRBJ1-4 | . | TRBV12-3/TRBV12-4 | CASSLFVQEKLFF | TGTGCCAGCAGTTTATTCGTACAGGAAAAACTGTTTTTT
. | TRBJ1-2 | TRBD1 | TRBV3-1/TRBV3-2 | CASSQRTGGYYGYTF | TGTGCCAGCAGTCAAAGGACAGGGGGTTACTATGGCTACACCTTC
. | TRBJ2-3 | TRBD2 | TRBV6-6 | CASSFSGGGTDTQYF | TGTGCCAGCAGTTTTAGCGGGGGGGGCACAGATACGCAGTATTTT
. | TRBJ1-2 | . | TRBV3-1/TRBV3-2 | CASSLVLGGGSSGYTF | TGTGCCAGCAGCCTCGTTTTGGGGGGCGGATCCTCTGGCTACACCTTC
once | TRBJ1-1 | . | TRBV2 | CASSAPPTEAFF | TGTGCCAGCAGTGCTCCCCCCACTGAAGCTTTCTTT